This TCR beta chain was profiled in a study of immune heterogeneity within non-small cell lung tumors. Amplification of TCR beta CDR3 was performed by multiplex PCR with 32 V and 13 J primers. TCRdb fed the multiplex PCR reads into MiXCR, producing one record per CDR3 protein. In the table there are 15,000 or so distinct CDR3 sequences, 28% of which are singletons. Overall study findings and caveats: Individual patients showed largely nonoverlapping sets of high-frequency T-cell receptor beta clonotypes. Within each patient, tumor sites shared identical dominant CDR3 beta clonotypes and also held site-unique high-frequency clones.

TCRs were amplified from around 660 ng gDNA of bulk tumor per sample. During surgery, several far-apart biopsies were obtained from every primary tumor. The study cohort was described as untreated, and its members had newly diagnosed non-small cell lung cancer. They went on to have curative surgery. Study donors were patients with a new diagnosis of non-small cell lung cancer who underwent surgery with curative intent. In its sample, this clonotype ranks as medium-sized (0.01 to 0.1%). As yet, its antigen is unknown. Material for sequencing was lung tumor tissue. The clonotype was recovered from a man aged 35 to 55 with non-small cell lung cancer.

The CDR3 DNA reads TGCGCCAGCAGCCAAAATAGCGGGGGTACCTACGAGCAGTACTTC. Translation: CASSQNSGGTYEQYF. The gene calls are TRBV4-1 and TRBJ2-7; 9 nucleotides line up with TRBD2. Germline CDR1 is MGHRA and CDR2 is YSYEKL. Trimming took 2 bases from V and 2 from J; bases not matched to a gene: 4. The CDR3 length is 15 residues.